Given below is one T cell receptor (beta chain) in context. Looked up from germline, CDR1 is SGHTA and CDR2 is FQGNSA. The CDR3 has 18 residues. V was pared by 2 bases and J by 1 base, with 9 bases of the junction left unmatched. This entry belongs to a study of blood T cell repertoires in COVID-19. Study-wide context: Acute and convalescent COVID-19 samples came from the United States, Italy and Spain. PBMCs, B-cell-depleted T cells, or T cells were the source of the cDNA or gDNA that made up the material.

Authors' processing steps: The assay estimated nucleated cells by amplifying reference gene primers. Assay used: immunoSEQ multiplex PCR; TCRdb lists only in-frame clones, some missing. V and J calls and clone size are those listed in that table; D and trimming were worked out from the DNA. Found here are 210,000 or so clones, 85% to 90% of them singletons; the top ten hold 3% to 3.5%. Participants' reported clinical history set cohort assignment. This TCR was sampled from a woman in her forties or fifties in a cohort exposed to, infected with or recovered from COVID-19 (not recorded which). The V and J genes are TRBV7-2 and TRBJ2-2; 8 bases map to TRBD2. The sequenced sample consisted of PBMCs or T cells enriched from blood (not recorded which). The CDR3, as DNA: TGTGCCAGCAGCTTACGGGGACTCGCGGGGGGGAACACCGGGGAGCTGTTTTTT. Amino acids: CASSLRGLAGGNTGELFF. The full variable domain, its missing parts supplied by reference TRBV7-2 and TRBJ2-2, is GAGVSQSPSNKVTEKGKDVELRCDPISGHTALYWYRQSLGQGLEFLIYFQGNSAPDKSGLPSDRFSAERTGGSVSTLTIQRTQQEDSAVYLCASSLRGLAGGNTGELFFGEGSRLTVL.